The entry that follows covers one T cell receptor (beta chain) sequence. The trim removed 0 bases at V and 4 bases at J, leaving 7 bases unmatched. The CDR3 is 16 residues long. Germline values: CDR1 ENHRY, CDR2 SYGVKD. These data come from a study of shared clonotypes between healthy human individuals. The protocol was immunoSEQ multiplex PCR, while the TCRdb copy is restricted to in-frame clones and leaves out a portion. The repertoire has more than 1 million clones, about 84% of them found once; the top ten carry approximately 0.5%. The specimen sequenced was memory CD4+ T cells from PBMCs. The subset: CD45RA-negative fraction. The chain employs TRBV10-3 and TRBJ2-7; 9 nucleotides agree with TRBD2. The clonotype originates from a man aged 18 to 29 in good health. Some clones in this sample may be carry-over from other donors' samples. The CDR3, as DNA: TGTGCCATCAGTGAGTCAAGGCTAGCGGGACGGTACGAGCAGTACTTC. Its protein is CAISESRLAGRYEQYF.